This T cell receptor beta chain was recorded in a study of blood T cell repertoires in COVID-19. Background on the study: COVID-19 samples, acute and convalescent, were from the United States, Italy and Spain. The analysed material was cDNA or gDNA that came from T cells, B-cell-depleted T cells, or PBMCs.

Allocation to cohorts depended on clinical history reported by the participants. Each recovered donor of Cohort 3 presented with two negative PCRs, clearance, or symptom resolution. Sequenced by immunoSEQ multiplex PCR; TCRdb stores in-frame clones only, minus some. The sample carries around 300,000 clones, around nine tenths recorded once. Trimming at V came to 1 base and at J to 0 bases, leaving 5 bases not matched to a gene. Per germline, CDR1 SGHNT and CDR2 YYREEE (reference sequence). This CDR3 spans 16 amino acids. Sequencing was carried out using PBMCs or T cells enriched from blood (not recorded which). The TCR originated in a woman under 40 who had recovered from COVID-19. The chain recombines TRBV5-4 with TRBJ2-3; 7 nucleotides match TRBD2. The CDR3: CASSLLAGASTDTQYF. The CDR3, as DNA: TGTGCCAGCAGCTTGTTAGCGGGCGCTAGCACAGATACGCAGTATTTT.